The sequence of this T cell receptor beta chain was determined in a study of T cells in Graves' hyperthyroidism and ophthalmopathy. Aged 18 to 65, the patients had hyperthyroidism that was newly diagnosed and had lasted under 2 months. Thyroid ultrasound, orbital computed tomography, clinical symptoms, and serum thyroxine and TRAb underpinned diagnoses. The ends lost 5 bases at V and 5 bases at J; junction bases unmatched: 16. The germline V gene has CDR1 SEHNR and CDR2 FQNEAQ (reference sequence). CDR3 length: 17 residues. Note on this clonotype: The target antigen is unknown.

General study findings and limits: Most expanded thyroid clonotypes above 0.001 recurred in blood.

It was RNA transcripts that yielded the amplified TCR beta CDR3 regions. TCR CDR3 underwent first-round RT-PCR with the HTBI primer set. TCRdb analysed the multiplex PCR reads with MiXCR anew, one entry per CDR3 protein. The sample lists some 600,000 distinct CDR3 sequences; roughly 14% were seen once. This sequence joins TRBV7-9 and TRBJ2-5, with 8 bases lining up with TRBD2. The sample comprised blood. The source of this sequence is a woman younger than 45 with Graves' hyperthyroidism that later progressed to Graves' ophthalmopathy. The CDR3 sequence is CASSRPRSAGEWETQYF. In DNA, the CDR3 is TGTGCCAGCAGCCGTCCTCGGTCAGCGGGGGAATGGGAGACCCAGTACTTC.